This T cell receptor beta chain was observed in a study of spatial heterogeneity in lung cancer. Study results and caveats: More often at tumor resection than at routine follow-up, ubiquitous expanded tumor TCRs were detected in the blood.

With respect to this clonotype: Its antigen remains unknown.

One entry per CDR3 protein results from TCRdb running MiXCR on the 5' RACE reads. Of around 87,000 distinct CDR3 sequences listed, roughly 12% were seen once; the top ten hold about 38%. The CDR3 length is 12 residues. V dropped 2 bases and J dropped 1 base, with 1 base sitting between them. Germline CDR1 KGHDR, CDR2 SFDVKD. Time point indicated: sample taken at primary tumor resection. The study sequenced unsorted whole RNA from tumor, nontumor lung or frozen PBMC. Untreated early-stage non-small cell lung cancer patients, 72 in total, were the donors. This receptor was obtained from a male donor with early-stage non-small cell lung cancer. This chain uses TRBV24-1 with TRBJ1-1, with D unclear. Material: PBMCs, obtained at surgery. CDR3 region: CATSDSNTEAFF. In DNA form, the CDR3 reads TGTGCCACCAGTGATTCGAACACTGAAGCTTTCTTT.